This TCR beta chain was retrieved from a study of CD8 T cells in ankylosing spondylitis. The authors made TCR beta libraries by quantitative 5'-RACE with molecular barcodes. Using its own MiXCR run on the 5' RACE reads, TCRdb lists one record per CDR3 protein. The top ten clones hold around 0.51% of a sample with hundreds of thousands of distinct CDR3 sequences, approximately 10% of them seen once. Points from the study as a whole: The disease-linked clones had a CD8+ phenotype and low blood frequencies. It appeared that ankylosing spondylitis blood was characterized by a TCR beta motif of fewer than 10 highly homologous variants.

This CDR3 comprises 14 residues. Per the germline V gene, CDR1 is MNHNS and CDR2 is SASEGT. Trimming stripped 5 bases from V and 3 bases from J, with 11 bases between. The table lists this clonotype with a few counts. The antigen is not known. The sequencing sample was made of blood, either unsorted or a sorted T cell fraction (not recorded which). The chain carries TRBV6-1 and TRBJ1-5; D not certain. The sequence came from a male donor with ankylosing spondylitis. CDR3 nucleotides: TGTGCCAGCAGTCTGACCCGTCTCAATCAGCCCCAGCATTTT. Amino acids: CASSLTRLNQPQHF.